This T cell receptor beta chain was identified in a study of CXCR3-negative and CXCR3-positive naive CD8 T cells. Study-wide findings and caveats: Against CXCR3-negative naive cells, CXCR3-positive naive cells showed more hydrophobic TRB CDR3s. Both naive subsets, CXCR3-negative and CXCR3-positive, displayed similar TRBV-TRBJ usage, unlike memory cells.

UMI-tagged TRB cDNA libraries were built via 5' RACE. From the 5' RACE reads, TCRdb lists one entry per CDR3 protein and no DNA. The sample data list 85,000 to 130,000 distinct CDR3 sequences. The CDR3 totals 14 residues. Germline V gene sequence: CDR1 SGHDT, CDR2 YYEEEE. Concerning this clonotype itself: As yet, its antigen is unknown.

The source is a human donor in good health. Some clones in this sample may be carry-over from other donors' samples. This sequence joins TRBV5-6 and TRBJ1-1. Material for sequencing was naive CXCR3+ CD8+ T cells from blood. Indicated subset: CD45RO-CCR7+CD27+CD95- naive CD8+ T cells expressing CXCR3 (TNR3+). The CDR3 loop reads CASSLISVNTEAFF.